This note documents a single T cell receptor beta chain sequence. Antigen: not known. The assay was immunoSEQ multiplex PCR, and TCRdb's table has in-frame clones only and misses some. This sample yields approximately 170,000 clones, of which roughly 92% are seen a single time; roughly 1.6% belongs to the top ten. This sample stems from a study of T cell responses to AZD1222 COVID-19 vaccine. Overall study results and limits: All repertoire sampling was performed exclusively after the peak T cell response.

There are 16 residues in the CDR3. The V gene's germline CDR1 is MNHEY and CDR2 SMNVEV (reference sequence). V dropped 3 bases and J dropped 2; count of bases not matched to a gene: 10. The sample consisted of peripheral blood, taken on day 0 of AZD1222 vaccination. The clonotype was recovered from an adult in good health. The chain joins TRBV27 to TRBJ2-7; the match to TRBD2 covers 7 bases. CDR3 DNA: TGTGCCAGCAGTTTCTCCTTAGCGGGCGAGACCTACGAGCAGTACTTC. It translates to CASSFSLAGETYEQYF.